This entry is about one TCR beta chain. In this sample, this clonotype turned up a few times. Its antigen is currently not known. No qualities accompany the bases; no much larger clone lies one base away. The record originates from a study of blood T cells in healthy people across ages (dated by TCRdb to about 2015). Turning to the overall study: In model experiments, template switching captured about one uniquely barcoded TCR beta cDNA molecule for every two T cells. The study measured age-related changes in TCR beta repertoire diversity using deep sequencing normalized with unique cDNA molecular identifiers. For two donors (one aged 18 to 29 and one aged 80 or older), the study analyzed two additional independent replicas of 1 million unique cDNA reads from the same blood draw. Donors were grouped into four age groups: young (average 16 years), middle-aged (about 40), aged (over 55) and long-lived (about 82). To avoid experimental bias, donors of different ages were randomly spread across the sequencing lanes. Study-wide conclusions, independent of this receptor: Because profiling used bulk unsorted PBMCs, naive and antigen-experienced compartments could not be compared conclusively. Compared with the aged group, the long-lived group had more naive CD4+ T cells, fewer expanded clones and increased TCR diversity, a pattern suggesting age selection. There was a strong correlation between observed TCR beta diversity and the percentage of naive T cells measured by flow cytometry. Estimates of total diversity based on one million sequenced T cells were regarded as lower bounds and as underestimates. Because the CMV infection status of the donors was unknown, age-related changes in expanded clonotypes may potentially have been confounded. Observed TCR beta diversity per million T cells fell roughly linearly with age, and a significant reduction was already apparent by age around 36.

Library preparation employed 5' RACE. Sequenced on an Illumina HiSeq 2500. A second roughly 6 to 12 cycle PCR used a sample-barcoded 5' primer and a J-beta primer mix. A template-switch 5' adaptor carrying 12 random nucleotides introduced a unique molecular identifier onto each TCR beta cDNA molecule. Each sample yielded at least 2.5 million CDR3-containing paired-end reads. First-strand cDNA synthesis was performed from all RNA using the Mint cDNA synthesis kit, with priming by a TRBC-specific oligonucleotide. All cDNA was treated with uracil-DNA glycosylase and then went through a first 18-cycle PCR with the universal primers M1SS and BC2_uni_R. The paper's data handling went like this. Each sample was normalized by randomly selecting 1 million high-quality reads, each carrying a distinct molecular identifier. Instead of being binned into consensus sequences, reads that shared molecular identifiers were thrown out. MiTCR, run with a Q25 quality threshold and the strictest error-elimination algorithm, handled CDR3 identification, clonotype clustering and error correction. A nonparametric unseen species model with Euler transformation was used to estimate a lower bound on total TCR beta diversity. TCRdb itself trimmed the public reads at Q25 with fastp, ran MiXCR and retained productive beta chains. Duplicate CDR3 protein sequences are folded into a single record with the most common DNA and genes. These V and J calls originate from TCRdb's pipeline instead of the authors' own analysis. The sample data list roughly 830,000 distinct CDR3 sequences, and under 80% of these were observed just once. The ten most abundant clones make up approximately 30% of the sample.

According to the germline V gene, CDR1 reads SGHVS and CDR2 reads FNYEAQ. Trimming removed 6 bases from V and 5 bases from J, leaving 7 bases between the germline ends. The CDR3 sequence holds 11 residues, the cysteine and phenylalanine included. Only the CDR3 portion is preserved as DNA: 33 bases, with reading frame beginning at the first base. Donors were under 40 systemically healthy Caucasian individuals from Russia aged roughly 6 to 95 years. About 10 milliliters of peripheral blood were drawn from each donor into EDTA-treated Vacutainer tubes. Ficoll-Paque density-gradient centrifugation was used to isolate PBMCs, with at least 7 million obtained per sample. Total RNA, at least 6 micrograms per sample, was extracted from PBMCs with Trizol reagent. Naive CD45RAhigh/CD27high T cell percentages were measured by flow cytometry on a PBMC aliquot from every donor.

This sequence was found in a man aged 25 to 40 in good health. The source material was blood. The chain uses TRBV7-6 and TRBJ1-2; perhaps TRBD1 is the D gene, with 5 bases matching. The sequence in DNA is TGTGCCAGCAGTGACAGATATGGCTACACCTTC. The resulting protein is CASSDRYGYTF.